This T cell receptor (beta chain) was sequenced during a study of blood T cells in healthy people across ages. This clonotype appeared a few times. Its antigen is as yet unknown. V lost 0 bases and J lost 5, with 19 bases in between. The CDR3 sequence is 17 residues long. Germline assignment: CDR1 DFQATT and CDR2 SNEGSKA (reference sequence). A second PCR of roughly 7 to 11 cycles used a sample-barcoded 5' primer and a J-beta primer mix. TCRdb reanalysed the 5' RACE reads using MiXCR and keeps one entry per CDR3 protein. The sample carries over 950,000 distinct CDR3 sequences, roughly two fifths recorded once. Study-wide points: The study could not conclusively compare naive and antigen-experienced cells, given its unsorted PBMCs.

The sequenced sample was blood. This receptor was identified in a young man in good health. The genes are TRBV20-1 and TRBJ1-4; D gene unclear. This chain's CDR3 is CSARDLTVWRENEKLFF. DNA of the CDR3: TGCAGTGCTAGAGATTTAACAGTTTGGAGGGAGAATGAAAAACTGTTTTTT.